The TCR beta chain under discussion was sequenced for a study of long-term antiretroviral therapy in people with HIV. Overall study results and limits: Missing from the dataset were any data on ART adherence, viral resistance or therapy changes. In the period from about 2003 to 2017, blood was collected, possibly under older ART regimens. Clones with expansion before ART led the repertoire at all time points.

The CDR3 is 14 amino acids. Germline V CDR1 and CDR2: SGHDN, FVKESK. V gave up 5 bases and J gave up 2 bases, with 13 bases separating them. This was the immunoSEQ v3.0 assay at survey level. Libraries were prepared by immunoSEQ multiplex PCR; TCRdb keeps only in-frame clonotypes and omits some of them. The table includes about 39,000 clones, around 83% detected once. As concerns this clone: Antigen unknown.

A minimum of one pre-ART and two post-ART PBMC samples existed for each donor. V is TRBV14 and J is TRBJ2-7; D not resolved. The material sequenced was unsorted PBMCs, taken 3.1 years after starting antiretroviral therapy. This receptor was obtained from a woman aged 45 to 65 with HIV. DNA for the CDR3: TGTGCCAGCAGCTCTCGGACCCCTCCCTACGAGCAGTACTTC. Translated, it gives CASSSRTPPYEQYF.